These 26 T cell receptor beta chains share one sample of origin, sequenced in a study of blood T cell repertoires in COVID-19. Repertoires were generated with immunoSEQ multiplex PCR, while TCRdb's copy carries only in-frame clones and drops some. Of under 300,000 clones listed, over 80% are singletons. Sequenced: peripheral blood. These TCRs come from a man in his 60s who had recovered from COVID-19.

J is TRBJ2-2 and V is TRBV7-3, with TRBD1 matching 9 bases. CDR3 length: 15 residues. CDR1 is SGHTA, CDR2 FQGTGA, per germline. V lost 5 bases and J lost 6; bases outside the gene matches: 7. The DNA of the CDR3 is TGTGCCAGCAGCCCAGACAACAGGGGGCCCGGGGAGCTGTTTTTT. It is translated as CASSPDNRGPGELFF. Combining the CDR3 with reference TRBV7-3 and TRBJ2-2 gives the whole variable domain GAGVSQTPSNKVTEKGKYVELRCDPISGHTALYWYRQSLGQGPEFLIYFQGTGAADDSGLPNDRFFAVRPEGSVSTLKIQRTERGDSAVYLCASSPDNRGPGELFFGEGSRLTVL.

This sequence joins TRBV18 and TRBJ1-4; the D is unclear. V lost 3 bases to trimming and J lost 0 bases, with 23 bases between them. CDR1 KGHSH and CDR2 LQKENI come from the germline V gene. This CDR3 has 20 amino acids. The CDR3 bases are TGTGCCAGCTCACCGGTTATGTCCTGGAGGGAAGTTGCAACTAATGAAAAACTGTTTTTT. Encoded protein: CASSPVMSWREVATNEKLFF.

The chain employs TRBV30 and TRBJ2-2; 7 bases fit TRBD2. The germline CDR1 and CDR2 sequences are GTSNPN and SVGIG (reference sequence). V shed 5 bases, J shed 5 bases, and the junction held 8 bases outside the gene matches. The CDR3 has 14 amino acids. The CDR3 reads CAWGSGTYTGELFF. In nucleotides, the CDR3 is TGTGCCTGGGGGAGCGGGACCTATACCGGGGAGCTGTTTTTT.

V usage is TRBV29-1 and J usage is TRBJ1-1; perhaps TRBD1 as D (6 bases). V shed 6 bases and J shed 7 bases, with 18 bases lying between them. CDR1 and CDR2 (germline): SQVTM, ANQGSEA. CDR3 size: 13 residues. The CDR3 bases are TGCAGCGTCACACCGGGGGGCGTCGGTGAAGCTTTCTTT. Encoded protein: CSVTPGGVGEAFF.

This chain joins TRBV6-6 and TRBJ2-3; D is unresolved. CDR1 and CDR2 from the germline V gene are MNHNY and SVGAGI (reference sequence). The V gene lost 10 bases and the J gene lost 5 bases, with 13 bases spanning the gap. This CDR3 region has 12 residues. As DNA, the CDR3 is TGTGCCACACTCGTTTCCCGAGATACGCAGTATTTT. Translated: CATLVSRDTQYF.

This chain joins TRBV6-5 and TRBJ1-6; TRBD1 aligns across 7 bases. CDR3 size: 15 residues. The V and J ends lost 8 bases and 7 bases, in that order; junction bases with no gene match: 11. Looked up from germline, CDR1 is MNHEY and CDR2 is SVGAGI. The CDR3: CASGANRGGNSPLHF. CDR3 DNA sequence: TGTGCCAGCGGAGCAAACAGGGGAGGCAATTCACCCCTCCACTTT.

The CDR3 region has the DNA TGTGCCAGCTCACCAGGGACAGGGAACAACATTCAGTACTTC. Protein: CASSPGTGNNIQYF. The chain joins TRBV18 to TRBJ2-4; 9 bases map to TRBD1. This CDR3 region has 14 residues. Unmatched junction bases numbered 3, after V lost 2 bases and J lost 7 bases. Germline-derived CDR1 and CDR2 are KGHSH and LQKENI.

The CDR3, as DNA: TGTGCCAGCAGCCAGGACTTAGACAATGAGCAGTTCTTC. It encodes CASSQDLDNEQFF. V usage is TRBV7-9 and J usage is TRBJ2-1; perhaps TRBD2 as D (5 bases). Germline values: CDR1 SEHNR, CDR2 FQNEAQ (reference sequence). The CDR3 consists of 13 residues. V lost 5 bases to trimming and J lost 5 bases, with 10 bases between them.

This chain links TRBV14 with TRBJ2-7; 12 nucleotides line up with TRBD2. The ends lost 4 bases at V and 4 bases at J; junction bases unmatched: 5. The CDR3 runs 15 residues. Germline V CDR1 and CDR2: SGHDN, FVKESK. Here the CDR3 DNA reads TGTGCCAGCAGCCCTAGACTAGCGGGAGTATACGAGCAGTACTTC. Amino acid sequence: CASSPRLAGVYEQYF.

The chain uses TRBV5-1 and TRBJ2-3; the D gene is possibly TRBD2 (5 bases). The germline CDR1 and CDR2 sequences are SGHRS and YFSETQ. V gave up 0 bases and J gave up 2 bases, with 13 bases separating them. The CDR3 is made up of 16 amino acids. The CDR3 spells CASSLDLARDTDTQYF. For the CDR3, the DNA is TGCGCCAGCAGCTTGGATTTAGCGAGGGACACAGATACGCAGTATTTT.

The CDR3 DNA sequence: TGTGCCAGCAGACGACAGGGGGCAAGGACTGAAGCTTTCTTT. This sequence encodes CASRRQGARTEAFF. The genes are TRBV2 and TRBJ1-1; TRBD1 matches at 10 bases. In germline, CDR1 is SNHLY, CDR2 FYNNEI. The CDR3 is made up of 14 amino acids. Trimming cost V 6 bases and J 5 bases; bases outside gene matches: 6.

The gene calls are TRBV10-3 and TRBJ2-3; D might be TRBD1 (6 bases). The ends were cut back, 3 bases at V and 0 bases at J, with 22 bases in the middle. The CDR3 totals 19 residues. Germline V gene data show CDR1 as ENHRY and CDR2 as SYGVKD. The CDR3, as DNA: TGTGCCATCAGTGAACAGGGCCGCATTTCATTCACTAGCACAGATACGCAGTATTTT. Amino acids: CAISEQGRISFTSTDTQYF.

The rearrangement uses TRBV19 and TRBJ2-5; TRBD2 matches 14 bases. Germline CDR1 is LNHDA and CDR2 is SQIVND (reference sequence). V lost 4 bases and J lost 5; bases outside the gene matches: 6. The CDR3 sequence is 16 residues long. The CDR3 region has the DNA TGTGCCAGTAGTAGGGGGACTAGCGGGAGCCTTGAGACCCAGTACTTC. Amino acid sequence: CASSRGTSGSLETQYF.

This clone was detected only once. V and J are TRBV14 and TRBJ2-3; TRBD2 matches 8 bases. Trimming cost V 1 base and J 3 bases; bases outside gene matches: 9. Germline CDR1 SGHDN, CDR2 FVKESK. The CDR3 runs to 17 residues. CDR3 coding DNA: TGTGCCAGCAGCCAAGTAAGCGCGGGAGGACCAACAGATACGCAGTATTTT. Protein product: CASSQVSAGGPTDTQYF.

V usage is TRBV5-1 and J usage is TRBJ2-2; D call uncertain. The CDR3 loop spans 12 amino acids. Germline CDR1 is SGHRS and CDR2 is YFSETQ. V was pared by 0 bases and J by 5 bases, with 2 bases between. The chain's CDR3 is CASSLATGELFF. The DNA for the CDR3 is TGCGCCAGCAGCTTGGCGACCGGGGAGCTGTTTTTT.

This sequence joins TRBV28 and TRBJ1-2, with 8 bases matching TRBD1. The CDR3 consists of 15 residues. Germline CDR1 reads MDHEN; CDR2 reads SYDVKM. V shed 3 bases, J shed 7 bases, and the junction held 10 bases outside the gene matches. CDR3 nucleotide sequence: TGTGCCAGCAGTTTTCCAGGGGGCATTTCTGGTGGCTACACCTTC. This encodes CASSFPGGISGGYTF.

The rearrangement joins TRBV5-4 to TRBJ1-2, with D perhaps TRBD1 (5 bases). The CDR3 runs 15 residues. V lost 2 bases, J lost 4 bases, and 15 bases lay in between. The germline V gene has CDR1 SGHNT and CDR2 YYREEE (reference sequence). The CDR3: CASSLPTQTVYGYTF. The CDR3, as DNA: TGTGCCAGCAGCTTACCCACCCAGACAGTCTATGGCTACACCTTC.

The chain recombines TRBV5-5 with TRBJ2-5; tentative D call: TRBD2 (5 bases). Trimming took 0 bases from V and 7 from J, leaving 10 bases between them. From germline, CDR1 is SGHKS and CDR2 YYEKEE (reference sequence). CDR3 length equals 13 residues. The CDR3 DNA is TGTGCCAGCAGCTTGGCGGGAACGGGGACCCAGTACTTC. This encodes CASSLAGTGTQYF. Combining the CDR3 with reference TRBV5-5 and TRBJ2-5 gives the whole variable domain DAGVTQSPTHLIKTRGQQVTLRCSPISGHKSVSWYQQVLGQGPQFIFQYYEKEERGRGNFPDRFSARQFPNYSSELNVNALLLGDSALYLCASSLAGTGTQYFGPGTRLLVL.

V and J are TRBV27 and TRBJ1-1; tentatively, D is TRBD1 (6 bases). The germline gives CDR1 MNHEY, CDR2 SMNVEV (reference sequence). Trimming removed 4 bases from V and 6 bases from J, with 21 bases in between. The CDR3 covers 16 residues. CDR3 amino acids: CASSYRGGRGVSEAFF. The DNA of the CDR3 is TGTGCCAGCAGTTATAGGGGGGGCAGGGGAGTTTCTGAAGCTTTCTTT.

The chain has TRBV18 and TRBJ1-1; possible D gene TRBD1, 5 bases. Trimming removed 3 bases from V and 1 base from J, with 6 bases in between. Germline V gives CDR1 KGHSH, CDR2 LQKENI. This CDR3 region has 13 residues. CDR3 sequence reads: CASSPQGNTEAFF. Written as DNA, the CDR3 is TGTGCCAGCTCACCCCAGGGGAACACTGAAGCTTTCTTT.

The chain links TRBV29-1 to TRBJ1-1; D is unresolved. Germline V gives CDR1 SQVTM, CDR2 ANQGSEA. With 4 bases removed from V and 6 bases from J, the gap between germline ends came to 21 bases. The CDR3 is 15 residues long. For the CDR3, the DNA is TGCAGCGTTGGTAACGGAATACCCGGGATGGCTGAAGCTTTCTTT. Its translation: CSVGNGIPGMAEAFF.

In nucleotides, the CDR3 is TGTGCCAGCAGCGACCGGGGTCTGCCTGGAGATACGCAGTATTTT. This translates into CASSDRGLPGDTQYF. The rearrangement uses TRBV7-2 and TRBJ2-3; TRBD2 is a possible D gene (5 bases). Between the trimmed V and J ends, which lost 5 bases and 5 bases, there was a span of 17 bases. Germline CDR1 and CDR2: SGHTA and FQGNSA. This CDR3 has 15 residues.

This clone was seen only a few times. This chain connects TRBV5-1 to TRBJ2-5, with 8 bases matching TRBD2. J gave up 1 base and V 0 bases, and 2 bases lay outside the gene matches. CDR1 SGHRS and CDR2 YFSETQ come from the germline V gene. The CDR3 length is 15 residues. The CDR3 loop reads CASSLELAAQETQYF. The CDR3 nucleotides read TGCGCCAGCAGCTTGGAACTAGCGGCCCAAGAGACCCAGTACTTC.

J is TRBJ2-7 and V is TRBV2; possible D gene TRBD2, 5 bases. The CDR3 contains 13 residues. The germline V gene encodes CDR1 SNHLY and CDR2 FYNNEI. V lost 1 base and J 6 bases, leaving 10 bases between the germline ends. The CDR3 sequence: CASSEEELVEQYF. In DNA, the CDR3 is TGTGCCAGCAGTGAAGAGGAACTAGTCGAGCAGTACTTC. The full variable domain, with the rest looked up from reference TRBV2 and TRBJ2-7, is EPEVTQTPSHQVTQMGQEVILRCVPISNHLYFYWYRQILGQKVEFLVSFYNNEISEKSEIFDDQFSVERPDGSNFTLKIRSTKLEDSAMYFCASSEEELVEQYFGPGTRLTVT.

The chain uses TRBV6-7 and TRBJ1-5; 8 bases align to TRBD1. TRBV6-7 is identified as an open reading frame with a role that is uncertain. The CDR3 spans 16 residues. The J segment lost 2 bases and the V segment lost 4 bases, leaving 7 bases of the junction unmatched. CDR3 nucleotides: TGTGCCAGCAGTTCTACGGACAGGGAGGGCAATCAGCCCCAGCATTTT. Residues: CASSSTDREGNQPQHF.

The V call is TRBV19, the J call TRBJ2-3; 15 nucleotides match TRBD2. Germline V gene sequence: CDR1 LNHDA, CDR2 SQIVND (reference sequence). The CDR3 covers 17 residues. The V and J ends lost 3 bases and 5 bases, in that order; junction bases with no gene match: 6. DNA of the CDR3: TGTGCCAGTAGTATCCGGACTAGCGGGGGGGCGGTAGATACGCAGTATTTT. This encodes CASSIRTSGGAVDTQYF. Supplemented by reference TRBV19 and TRBJ2-3, the full variable domain reads DGGITQSPKYLFRKEGQNVTLSCEQNLNHDAMYWYRQDPGQGLRLIYYSQIVNDFQKGDIAEGYSVSREKKESFPLTVTSAQKNPTAFYLCASSIRTSGGAVDTQYFGPGTRLTVL.